One and the same sample provided the 5 T cell receptor beta chains below, sequenced in a study of blood T cell repertoires in COVID-19. Sequenced by immunoSEQ multiplex PCR; TCRdb stores in-frame clones only, minus some. The data hold some 180,000 clones, with 60% to 80% observed a single time. The specimen was PBMCs or T cells enriched from blood (not recorded which). These receptors all come from a man aged 55 to 70 who had been exposed to COVID-19.

The chain recombines TRBV6-5 with TRBJ2-3, with a tentative D call TRBD1 (5 bases). Germline CDR1 is MNHEY and CDR2 is SVGAGI. Trimming took 11 bases from V and 2 from J, leaving 11 bases between them. This CDR3 is 12 amino acids long. The CDR3 here is CASQTATDTQYF. The CDR3 coding sequence is TGTGCCTCCCAGACAGCCACAGATACGCAGTATTTT.

This sequence joins TRBV30 and TRBJ1-3; D gene ambiguous. Trimming left V 2 bases short and J 0 bases short, with 5 bases between. The CDR3 covers 13 residues. Germline lookup yields CDR1 GTSNPN and CDR2 SVGIG (reference sequence). For the CDR3, the DNA is TGTGCCTGGAGTTCAATCTCTGGAAACACCATATATTTT. It translates to CAWSSISGNTIYF.

The V and J genes are TRBV27 and TRBJ1-5; unclear D gene. This CDR3 comprises 12 residues. Germline CDR1 and CDR2: MNHEY and SMNVEV (reference sequence). Trimming removed 10 bases from V and 0 bases from J, with 7 bases in between. CDR3 in amino acids: CATGDSNQPQHF. The CDR3 DNA sequence: TGTGCCACCGGGGATAGCAATCAGCCCCAGCATTTT.

The chain joins TRBV7-2 to TRBJ2-7, with a possible D match to TRBD2 (5 bases). This CDR3 is built from 12 residues. V was pared by 5 bases and J by 9 bases, with 14 bases between. Germline CDR1 is SGHTA and CDR2 is FQGNSA. The CDR3 DNA reads TGTGCCAGCAGCCCCCCCGAGGGTGGGCAGTACTTC. Translating gives CASSPPEGGQYF.

This sequence joins TRBV27 and TRBJ2-1, with 13 bases aligning to TRBD2. The CDR3 is 17 amino acids. CDR1 and CDR2 (germline): MNHEY, SMNVEV (reference sequence). V lost 4 bases, J lost 2 bases, and 5 bases stayed unmatched. Written as DNA, the CDR3 is TGTGCCAGCAGTTCACAACTAGCGGGAGGGACCTACAATGAGCAGTTCTTC. Its translation is CASSSQLAGGTYNEQFF.